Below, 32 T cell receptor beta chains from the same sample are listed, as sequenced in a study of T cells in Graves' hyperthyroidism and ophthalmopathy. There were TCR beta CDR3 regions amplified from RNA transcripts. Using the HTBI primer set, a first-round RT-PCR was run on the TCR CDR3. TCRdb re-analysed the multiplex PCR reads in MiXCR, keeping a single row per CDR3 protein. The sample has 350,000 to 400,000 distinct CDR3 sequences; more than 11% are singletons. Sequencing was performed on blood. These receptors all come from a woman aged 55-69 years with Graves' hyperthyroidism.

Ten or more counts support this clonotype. CDR3 DNA: TGTGCCAGCAGATATGACTTCACAGATACGCAGTATTTT. Amino acids: CASRYDFTDTQYF. The V gene is TRBV2, the J gene TRBJ2-3; the D is unclear. CDR1 and CDR2 (germline): SNHLY, FYNNEI. This CDR3 has 13 residues. Between the trimmed V and J ends, which lost 6 bases and 2 bases, there was a span of 9 bases.

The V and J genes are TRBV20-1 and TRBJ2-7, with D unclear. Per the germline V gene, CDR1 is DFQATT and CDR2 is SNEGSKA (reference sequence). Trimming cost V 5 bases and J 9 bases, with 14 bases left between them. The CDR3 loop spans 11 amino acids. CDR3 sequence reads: CSAFILGVQYF. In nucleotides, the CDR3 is TGCAGTGCTTTCATCCTCGGAGTGCAGTACTTC.

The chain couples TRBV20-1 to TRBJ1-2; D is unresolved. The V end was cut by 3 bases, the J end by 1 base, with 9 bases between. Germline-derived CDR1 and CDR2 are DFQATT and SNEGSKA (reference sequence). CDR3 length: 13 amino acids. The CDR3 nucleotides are TGCAGTGCTAGGCGGACGCGTAACTATGGCTACACCTTC. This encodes CSARRTRNYGYTF.

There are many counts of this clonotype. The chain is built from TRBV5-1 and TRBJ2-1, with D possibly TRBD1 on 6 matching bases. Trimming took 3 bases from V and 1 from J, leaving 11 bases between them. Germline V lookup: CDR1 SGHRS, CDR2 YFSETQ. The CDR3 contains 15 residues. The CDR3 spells CASSSTGASYNEQFF. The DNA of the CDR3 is TGCGCCAGCAGCTCGACAGGAGCTTCCTACAATGAGCAGTTCTTC.

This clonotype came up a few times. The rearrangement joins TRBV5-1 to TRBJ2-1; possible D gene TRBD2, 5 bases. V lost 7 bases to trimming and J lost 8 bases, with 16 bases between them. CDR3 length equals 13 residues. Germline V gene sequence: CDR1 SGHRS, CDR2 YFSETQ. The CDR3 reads CASRGLNRDEQFF. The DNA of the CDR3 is TGCGCCAGCCGAGGACTCAATCGGGATGAGCAGTTCTTC.

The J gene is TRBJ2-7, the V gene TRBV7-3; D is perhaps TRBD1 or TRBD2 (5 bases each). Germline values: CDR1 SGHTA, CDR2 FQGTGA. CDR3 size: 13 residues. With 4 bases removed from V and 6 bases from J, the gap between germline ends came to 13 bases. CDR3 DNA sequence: TGTGCCAGCAGCTCCCACGATGGGGGCGAGCAGTACTTC. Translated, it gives CASSSHDGGEQYF.

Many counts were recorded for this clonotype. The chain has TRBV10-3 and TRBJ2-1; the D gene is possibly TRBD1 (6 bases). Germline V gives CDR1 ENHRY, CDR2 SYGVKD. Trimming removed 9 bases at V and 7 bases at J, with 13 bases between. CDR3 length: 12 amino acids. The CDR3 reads CAIDSRGNEQFF. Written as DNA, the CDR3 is TGTGCCATTGACTCTAGGGGGAATGAGCAGTTCTTC.

CDR3 loop: CASRGGSGRPFREQFF. CDR3 DNA sequence: TGTGCCAGCAGGGGTGGTAGCGGGAGGCCCTTTAGAGAGCAGTTCTTC. The rearrangement links TRBV7-9 to TRBJ2-1, with 10 positions matching TRBD2. The CDR3 sequence is 16 residues long. V was pared by 6 bases and J by 10 bases, with 15 bases of the junction left unmatched. Germline V lookup: CDR1 SEHNR, CDR2 FQNEAQ (reference sequence).

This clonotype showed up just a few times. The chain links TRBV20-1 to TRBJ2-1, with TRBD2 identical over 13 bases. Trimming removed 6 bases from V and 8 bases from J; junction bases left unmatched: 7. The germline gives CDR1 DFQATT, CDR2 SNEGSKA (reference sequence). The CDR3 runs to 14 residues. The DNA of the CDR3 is TGCAGTGCGCTCACTAGCGGGAGGGCCTATGAGCAGTTCTTC. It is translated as CSALTSGRAYEQFF.

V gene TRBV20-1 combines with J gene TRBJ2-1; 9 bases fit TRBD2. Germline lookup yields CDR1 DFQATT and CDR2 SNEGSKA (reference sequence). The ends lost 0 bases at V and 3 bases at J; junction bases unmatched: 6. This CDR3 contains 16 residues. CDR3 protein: CSARDVSSGIYNEQFF. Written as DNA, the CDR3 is TGCAGTGCTAGAGATGTTTCTAGCGGGATCTACAATGAGCAGTTCTTC.

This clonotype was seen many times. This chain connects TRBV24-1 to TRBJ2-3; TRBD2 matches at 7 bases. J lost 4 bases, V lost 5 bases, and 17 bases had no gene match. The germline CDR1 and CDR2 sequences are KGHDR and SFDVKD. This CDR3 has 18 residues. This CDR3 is CATSAYPQVAGVPDTQYF. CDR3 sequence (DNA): TGTGCCACCAGTGCTTACCCCCAGGTGGCGGGAGTGCCAGATACGCAGTATTTT.

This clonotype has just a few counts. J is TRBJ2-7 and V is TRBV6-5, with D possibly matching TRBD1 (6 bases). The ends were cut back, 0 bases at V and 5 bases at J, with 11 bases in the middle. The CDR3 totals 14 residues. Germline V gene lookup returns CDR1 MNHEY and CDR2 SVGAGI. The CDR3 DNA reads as TGTGCCAGCAGTTACTCCTACAGGGCCCACGAGCAGTACTTC. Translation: CASSYSYRAHEQYF.

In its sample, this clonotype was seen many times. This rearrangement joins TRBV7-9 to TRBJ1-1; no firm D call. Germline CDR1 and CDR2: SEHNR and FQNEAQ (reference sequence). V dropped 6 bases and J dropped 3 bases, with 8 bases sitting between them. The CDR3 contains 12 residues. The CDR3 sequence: CASRSEYTEAFF. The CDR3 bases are TGTGCCAGCAGATCTGAATACACTGAAGCTTTCTTT.

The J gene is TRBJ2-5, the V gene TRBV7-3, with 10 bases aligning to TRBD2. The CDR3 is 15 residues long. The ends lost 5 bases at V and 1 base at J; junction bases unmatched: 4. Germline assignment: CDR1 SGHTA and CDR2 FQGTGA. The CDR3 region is CASSQAGGLQETQYF. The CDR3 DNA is TGTGCCAGCAGCCAAGCGGGAGGGCTCCAAGAGACCCAGTACTTC.

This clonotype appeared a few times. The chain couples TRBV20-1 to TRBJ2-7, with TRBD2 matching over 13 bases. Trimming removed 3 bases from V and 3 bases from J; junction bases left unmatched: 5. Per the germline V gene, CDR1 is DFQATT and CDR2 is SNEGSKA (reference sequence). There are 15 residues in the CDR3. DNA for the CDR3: TGCAGTGCTAGCCTCGGACTAGCGGGGGTCTACGAGCAGTACTTC. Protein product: CSASLGLAGVYEQYF.

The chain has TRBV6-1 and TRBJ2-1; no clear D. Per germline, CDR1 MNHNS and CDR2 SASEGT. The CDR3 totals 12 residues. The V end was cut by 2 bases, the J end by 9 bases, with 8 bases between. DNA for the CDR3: TGTGCCAGCAGTGAATACTGGGCTGAGCAGTTCTTC. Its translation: CASSEYWAEQFF.

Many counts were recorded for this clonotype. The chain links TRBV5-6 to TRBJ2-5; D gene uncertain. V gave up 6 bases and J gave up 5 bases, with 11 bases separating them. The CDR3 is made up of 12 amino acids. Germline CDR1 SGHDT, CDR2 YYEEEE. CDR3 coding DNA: TGTGCCAGCACCATGTATGGGGAGACCCAGTACTTC. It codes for CASTMYGETQYF.

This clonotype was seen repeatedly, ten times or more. The CDR3 coding sequence is TGTGCCAGCATACCGGGACTAGCGGGAAGCTACGAGCAGTACTTC. It encodes CASIPGLAGSYEQYF. This chain connects TRBV6-2 or TRBV6-3 to TRBJ2-7; 13 bases are a match to TRBD2. Germline CDR1 reads MNHEY; CDR2 reads SVGEGT. The V segment lost 7 bases and the J segment 3 bases; nucleotides outside the gene matches: 6. This CDR3 spans 15 amino acids.

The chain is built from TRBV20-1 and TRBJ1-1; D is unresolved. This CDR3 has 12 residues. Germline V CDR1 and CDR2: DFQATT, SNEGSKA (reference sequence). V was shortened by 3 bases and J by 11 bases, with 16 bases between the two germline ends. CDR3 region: CSASSMASGAFF. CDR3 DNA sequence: TGCAGTGCTAGTAGTATGGCCAGTGGGGCTTTCTTT.

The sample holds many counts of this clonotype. The CDR3 spells CASSLGSTSGNTIYF. Here the CDR3 DNA reads TGTGCCAGCAGCTTAGGTTCAACCTCTGGAAACACCATATATTTT. The rearrangement links TRBV7-2 to TRBJ1-3; no reliable D call. The V end lost 1 base, the J end lost 0 bases, and 7 bases lay between the germline ends. Per the germline V gene, CDR1 is SGHTA and CDR2 is FQGNSA. This CDR3 spans 15 amino acids.

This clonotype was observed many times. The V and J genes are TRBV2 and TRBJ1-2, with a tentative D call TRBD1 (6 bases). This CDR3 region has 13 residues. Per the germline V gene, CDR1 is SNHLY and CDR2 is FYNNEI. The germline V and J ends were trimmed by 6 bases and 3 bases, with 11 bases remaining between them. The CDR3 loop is CASRQGSDYGYTF. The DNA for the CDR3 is TGTGCCAGCAGGCAGGGGTCAGACTATGGCTACACCTTC. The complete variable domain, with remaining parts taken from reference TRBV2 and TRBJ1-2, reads EPEVTQTPSHQVTQMGQEVILRCVPISNHLYFYWYRQILGQKVEFLVSFYNNEISEKSEIFDDQFSVERPDGSNFTLKIRSTKLEDSAMYFCASRQGSDYGYTFGSGTRLTVV.

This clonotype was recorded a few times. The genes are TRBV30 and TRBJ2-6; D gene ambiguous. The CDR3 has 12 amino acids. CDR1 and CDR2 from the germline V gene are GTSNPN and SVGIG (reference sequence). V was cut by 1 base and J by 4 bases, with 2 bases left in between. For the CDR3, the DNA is TGTGCCTGGAGTGGAGGGGCCAACGTCCTGACTTTC. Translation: CAWSGGANVLTF.

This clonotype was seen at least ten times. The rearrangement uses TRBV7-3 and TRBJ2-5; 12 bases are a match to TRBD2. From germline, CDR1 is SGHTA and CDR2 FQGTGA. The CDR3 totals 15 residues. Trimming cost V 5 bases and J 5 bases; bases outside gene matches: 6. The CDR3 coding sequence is TGTGCCAGCAGCCCGACTAGCGGGAGTGGTGAGACCCAGTACTTC. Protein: CASSPTSGSGETQYF.

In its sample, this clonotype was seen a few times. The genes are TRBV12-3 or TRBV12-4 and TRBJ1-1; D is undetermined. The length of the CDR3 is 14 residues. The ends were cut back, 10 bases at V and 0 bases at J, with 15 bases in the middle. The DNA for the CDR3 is TGTGCCAACAAAAGGGATCCCCTGAACACTGAAGCTTTCTTT. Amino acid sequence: CANKRDPLNTEAFF.

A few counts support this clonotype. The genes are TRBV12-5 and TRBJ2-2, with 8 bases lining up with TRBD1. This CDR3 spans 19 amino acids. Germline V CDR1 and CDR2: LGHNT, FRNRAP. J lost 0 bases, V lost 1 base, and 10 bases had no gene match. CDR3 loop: CASGLATLGTGANTGELFF. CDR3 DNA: TGTGCTAGTGGTTTGGCCACTCTAGGGACAGGCGCGAACACCGGGGAGCTGTTTTTT. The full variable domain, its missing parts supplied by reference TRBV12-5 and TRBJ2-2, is DARVTQTPRHKVTEMGQEVTMRCQPILGHNTVFWYRQTMMQGLELLAYFRNRAPLDDSGMPKDRFSAEMPDATLATLKIQPSEPRDSAVYFCASGLATLGTGANTGELFFGEGSRLTVL.

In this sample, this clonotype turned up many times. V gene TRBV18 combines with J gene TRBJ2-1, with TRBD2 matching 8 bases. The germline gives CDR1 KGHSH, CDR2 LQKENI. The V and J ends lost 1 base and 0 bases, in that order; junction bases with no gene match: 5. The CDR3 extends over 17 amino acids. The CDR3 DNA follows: TGTGCCAGCTCACCACTTGGGCTAGCGGGCTCCTACAATGAGCAGTTCTTC. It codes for CASSPLGLAGSYNEQFF.

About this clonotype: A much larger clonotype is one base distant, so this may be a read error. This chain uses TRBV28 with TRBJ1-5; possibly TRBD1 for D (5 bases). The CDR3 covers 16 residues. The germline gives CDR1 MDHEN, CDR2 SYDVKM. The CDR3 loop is CSSSLLFLRGEQPQHF. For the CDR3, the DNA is TGTTCCAGCAGTTTATTATTTTTGAGGGGAGAGCAGCCCCAGCATTTT.

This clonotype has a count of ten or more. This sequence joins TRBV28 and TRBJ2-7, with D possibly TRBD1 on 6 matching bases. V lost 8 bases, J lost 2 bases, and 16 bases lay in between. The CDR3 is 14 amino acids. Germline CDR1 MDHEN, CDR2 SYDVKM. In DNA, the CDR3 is TGTGCCAGCGCCGACCCGTCAGGGGCCTACGAGCAGTACTTC. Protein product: CASADPSGAYEQYF.

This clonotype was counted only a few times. The CDR3 DNA sequence: TGTGCCAGCAGCAAAGCGGGACTAGTCTACGAGCAGTACTTC. Translating it yields CASSKAGLVYEQYF. The V gene is TRBV7-9, the J gene TRBJ2-7; 8 nucleotides agree with TRBD2. Germline loops: CDR1 SEHNR, CDR2 FQNEAQ (reference sequence). The CDR3 runs to 14 residues. V shed 5 bases and J 3 bases; nucleotides not matched to a gene: 6.

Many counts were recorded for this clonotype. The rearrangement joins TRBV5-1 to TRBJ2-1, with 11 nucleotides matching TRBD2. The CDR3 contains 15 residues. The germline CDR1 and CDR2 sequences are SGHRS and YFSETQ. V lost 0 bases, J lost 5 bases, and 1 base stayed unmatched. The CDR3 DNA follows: TGCGCCAGCAGCTTGGGACTAGCGGGAAACAATGAGCAGTTCTTC. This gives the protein CASSLGLAGNNEQFF. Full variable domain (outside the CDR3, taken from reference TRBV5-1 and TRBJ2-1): KAGVTQTPRYLIKTRGQQVTLSCSPISGHRSVSWYQQTPGQGLQFLFEYFSETQRNKGNFPGRFSGRQFSNSRSEMNVSTLELGDSALYLCASSLGLAGNNEQFFGPGTRLTVL.

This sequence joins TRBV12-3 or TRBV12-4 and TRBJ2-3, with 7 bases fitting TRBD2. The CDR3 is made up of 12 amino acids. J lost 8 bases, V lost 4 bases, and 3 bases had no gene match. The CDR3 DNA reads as TGTGCCAGCAGTTCGGGGGGACCTACGCAGTATTTT. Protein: CASSSGGPTQYF.

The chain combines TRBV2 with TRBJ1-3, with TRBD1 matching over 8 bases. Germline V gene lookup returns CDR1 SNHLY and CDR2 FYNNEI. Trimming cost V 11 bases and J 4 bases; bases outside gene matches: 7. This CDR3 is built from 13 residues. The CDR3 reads CACQGQEGNTIYF. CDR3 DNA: TGTGCCTGCCAGGGACAGGAGGGAAACACCATATATTTT. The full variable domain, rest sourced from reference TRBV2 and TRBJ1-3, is EPEVTQTPSHQVTQMGQEVILRCVPISNHLYFYWYRQILGQKVEFLVSFYNNEISEKSEIFDDQFSVERPDGSNFTLKIRSTKLEDSAMYFCACQGQEGNTIYFGEGSWLTVV.